What follows is one TCR beta chain and its context. This clonotype was picked up many times. Which antigen it targets is not known. Nothing much larger sits one base from this clone, and base qualities are not available. These data are taken from a study of CD8 T cells in ankylosing spondylitis (dated 2017 in TCRdb). Looking at the study overall: The study set out to find disease-linked TCR variants by profiling T cell receptor beta repertoires in ankylosing spondylitis patients and healthy donors. Peripheral blood was sampled, and synovial fluid was additionally collected from ankylosing spondylitis patients. The whole study cohort included about a hundred healthy donors and around 24 ankylosing spondylitis patients. Summary of the overall study and its limitations: Some of the motif variants had been reported before in the synovial fluid and blood of reactive arthritis patients, a finding that suggests common disease-initiation mechanisms. A TCR beta motif made up of several highly homologous amino acid variants appeared to be characteristic of blood from ankylosing spondylitis patients. The disease-linked clones had a CD8+ phenotype and were found at relatively low frequencies in peripheral blood. The disease-linked clones were reported as significantly enriched in matched synovial fluid samples from ankylosing spondylitis patients.

Synovial fluid samples were matched to blood samples from the same ankylosing spondylitis patients. The data were produced on an Illumina HiSeq 2500. Quantitative 5'-RACE with molecular barcodes was used to prepare TCR beta libraries. The original methods were these. A new computational method based on a probabilistic model of VDJ rearrangement was used to identify disease-linked TCR variants. TCRdb took the public reads, trimmed them with fastp at Q25, ran MiXCR for clone calling and kept in-frame beta chains. Rows matching on CDR3 protein sequence are summarized as one entry with the most common DNA and genes. The V and J calls reflect TCRdb's pipeline rather than the authors' work. Within this sample are approximately 100,000 distinct CDR3 sequences, with around 24% of them counted one time only. The top ten constitute 10% to 15% of the sample. Sequences DFQATT (CDR1) and SNEGSKA (CDR2) are obtained from the germline V gene (reference sequence). From the cysteine through the phenylalanine, the CDR3 covers 14 amino acids. Only CDR3 DNA remains: 42 bases, in frame from the first base. V loses 3 bases, J loses 0 bases, and the germline ends lie 10 bases apart.

This TCR came from a male donor with ankylosing spondylitis. The chain was built from TRBV20-1 and TRBJ2-3, and TRBD2 may be the D gene, going by 6 matching bases. Material for sequencing was synovial fluid, either unsorted or a sorted T cell fraction (not recorded which). CDR3 protein: CSASGGASTDTQYF. The DNA sequence reads TGCAGTGCTAGCGGCGGGGCTAGCACAGATACGCAGTATTTT.